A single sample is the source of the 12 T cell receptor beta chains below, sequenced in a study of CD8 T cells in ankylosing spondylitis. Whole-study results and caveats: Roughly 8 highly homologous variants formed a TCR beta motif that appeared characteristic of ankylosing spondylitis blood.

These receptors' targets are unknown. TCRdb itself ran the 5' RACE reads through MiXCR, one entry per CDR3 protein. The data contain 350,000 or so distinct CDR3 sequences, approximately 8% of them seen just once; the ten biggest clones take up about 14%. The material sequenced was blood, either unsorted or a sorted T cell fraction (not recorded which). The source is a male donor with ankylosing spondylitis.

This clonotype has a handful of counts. Here the CDR3 reads CASSQWLAGRNEQFF. The CDR3 DNA is TGTGCCAGCAGCCAGTGGCTAGCGGGGAGGAATGAGCAGTTCTTC. The chain couples TRBV7-3 to TRBJ2-1; TRBD2 matches at 9 bases. Germline CDR1 is SGHTA and CDR2 is FQGTGA. V was pared by 5 bases and J by 7 bases, with 9 bases of the junction left unmatched. The CDR3 consists of 15 residues. Complete variable domain (other parts from reference TRBV7-3 and TRBJ2-1): GAGVSQTPSNKVTEKGKYVELRCDPISGHTALYWYRQSLGQGPEFLIYFQGTGAADDSGLPNDRFFAVRPEGSVSTLKIQRTERGDSAVYLCASSQWLAGRNEQFFGPGTRLTVL.

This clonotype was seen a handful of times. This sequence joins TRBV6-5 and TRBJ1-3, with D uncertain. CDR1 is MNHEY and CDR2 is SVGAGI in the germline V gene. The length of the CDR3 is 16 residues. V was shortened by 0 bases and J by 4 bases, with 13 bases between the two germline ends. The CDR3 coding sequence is TGTGCCAGCAGTTACTCGGAGGGCTTAGAAGGAAACACCATATATTTT. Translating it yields CASSYSEGLEGNTIYF.

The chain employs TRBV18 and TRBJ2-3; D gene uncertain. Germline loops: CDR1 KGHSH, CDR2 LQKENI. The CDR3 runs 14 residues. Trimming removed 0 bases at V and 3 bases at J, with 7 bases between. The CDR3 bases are TGTGCCAGCTCACCACCGTTATGGACAGATACGCAGTATTTT. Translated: CASSPPLWTDTQYF.

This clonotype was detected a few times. CDR3 amino acids: CASRSPGGAQETQYF. The CDR3, as DNA: TGCGCCAGCCGCTCACCGGGCGGGGCTCAAGAGACCCAGTACTTC. This rearrangement joins TRBV5-1 to TRBJ2-5; tentative D call: TRBD2 (6 bases). Germline loops: CDR1 SGHRS, CDR2 YFSETQ. The CDR3 runs 15 residues. Trimming pared 7 bases from V and 2 bases from J, leaving 18 bases between. Based on the CDR3 plus reference TRBV5-1 and TRBJ2-5, the full variable domain is KAGVTQTPRYLIKTRGQQVTLSCSPISGHRSVSWYQQTPGQGLQFLFEYFSETQRNKGNFPGRFSGRQFSNSRSEMNVSTLELGDSALYLCASRSPGGAQETQYFGPGTRLLVL.

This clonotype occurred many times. The CDR3 loop reads CASSQVQYEQFF. CDR3 DNA sequence: TGTGCCAGCAGCCAAGTTCAGTATGAGCAGTTCTTC. The chain couples TRBV3-1 to TRBJ2-1; D not resolved. CDR3 length: 12 amino acids. The germline gives CDR1 LGHDT, CDR2 YNNKEL (reference sequence). The V and J ends lost 1 base and 8 bases respectively, with 6 bases between them.

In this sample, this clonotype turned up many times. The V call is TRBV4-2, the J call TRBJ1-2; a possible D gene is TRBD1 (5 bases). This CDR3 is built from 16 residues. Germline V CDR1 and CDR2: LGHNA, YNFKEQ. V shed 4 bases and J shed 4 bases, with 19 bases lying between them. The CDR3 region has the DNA TGTGCCAGCAGCCCTCAGGTTGCGGGGGAAGCCTATGGCTACACCTTC. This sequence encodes CASSPQVAGEAYGYTF.

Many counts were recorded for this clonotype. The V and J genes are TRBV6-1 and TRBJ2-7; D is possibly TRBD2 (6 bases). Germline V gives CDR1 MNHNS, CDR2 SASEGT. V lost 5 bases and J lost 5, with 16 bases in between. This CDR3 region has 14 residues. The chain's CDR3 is CASSRGTYGDEQYF. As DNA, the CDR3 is TGTGCCAGCAGTCGCGGGACTTATGGTGACGAGCAGTACTTC.

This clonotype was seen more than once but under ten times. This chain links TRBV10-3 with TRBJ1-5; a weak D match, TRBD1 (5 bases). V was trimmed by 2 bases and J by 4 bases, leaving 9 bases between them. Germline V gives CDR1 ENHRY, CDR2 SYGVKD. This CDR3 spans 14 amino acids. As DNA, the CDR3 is TGTGCCATCAGTGAGGACAGTGGGAATCAGCCCCAGCATTTT. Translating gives CAISEDSGNQPQHF.

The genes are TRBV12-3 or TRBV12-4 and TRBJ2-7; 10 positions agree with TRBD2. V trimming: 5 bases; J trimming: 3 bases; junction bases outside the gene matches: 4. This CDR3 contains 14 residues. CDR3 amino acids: CASSAGLAHYEQYF. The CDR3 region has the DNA TGTGCCAGCAGTGCGGGACTAGCGCACTACGAGCAGTACTTC.

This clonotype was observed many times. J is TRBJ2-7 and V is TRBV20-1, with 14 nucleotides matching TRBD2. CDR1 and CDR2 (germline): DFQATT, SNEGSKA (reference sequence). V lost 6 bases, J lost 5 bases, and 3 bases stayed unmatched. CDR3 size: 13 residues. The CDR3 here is CSAAGLAGDEQYF. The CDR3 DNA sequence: TGCAGTGCCGCGGGACTAGCGGGAGACGAGCAGTACTTC.

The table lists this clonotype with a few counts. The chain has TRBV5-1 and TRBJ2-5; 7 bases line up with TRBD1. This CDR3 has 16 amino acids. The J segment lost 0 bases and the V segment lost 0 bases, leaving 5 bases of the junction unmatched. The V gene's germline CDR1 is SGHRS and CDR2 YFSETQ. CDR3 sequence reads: CASSLAGQVYQETQYF. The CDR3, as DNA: TGCGCCAGCAGCTTGGCTGGACAGGTGTACCAAGAGACCCAGTACTTC.

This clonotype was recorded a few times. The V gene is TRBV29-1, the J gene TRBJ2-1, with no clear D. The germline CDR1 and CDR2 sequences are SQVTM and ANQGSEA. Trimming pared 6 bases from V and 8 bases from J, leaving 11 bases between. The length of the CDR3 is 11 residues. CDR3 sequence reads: CSVPGVDEQFF. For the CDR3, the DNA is TGCAGCGTACCAGGCGTTGATGAGCAGTTCTTC.